What follows describes a single T cell receptor (beta chain). The germline CDR1 and CDR2 sequences are KGHDR and SFDVKD. Trimming cost V 6 bases and J 1 base, with 11 bases left between them. CDR3 size: 15 residues. As originally analysed: Scientists estimated how many nucleated cells there were by amplifying reference gene primers. Clones were read by immunoSEQ multiplex PCR, and TCRdb kept only the in-frame ones, dropping some. V and J calls and clone size are copied from that table; D and trimming were computed from the DNA. Found here are roughly 250,000 clones, approximately 86% of them singletons; the top ten hold under 5.5%. The sample comes from a study of blood T cell repertoires in COVID-19. For the study at large: The United States, Italy and Spain provided the acute and convalescent COVID-19 samples. From T cells, B-cell-depleted T cells, or PBMCs came the material, which was cDNA or gDNA.

V gene TRBV24-1 combines with J gene TRBJ2-2; a possible D gene is TRBD1 (5 bases). This receptor was obtained from a woman older than 75 with active or convalescent COVID-19. Sequenced: peripheral blood. The DNA of the CDR3 is TGTGCCACCAGTCATAGGCAGGGGAACACCGGGGAGCTGTTTTTT. Protein sequence: CATSHRQGNTGELFF.